The TCR beta chain described here comes from a study of cytomegalovirus exposure and HLA in healthy donors. In the study overall: A prior analysis found roughly 100 million unique TCR beta sequences from around 180 million T cells.

Whole-study findings and limits: A later analysis showed TCR association rates differing by HLA locus, peaking at DRB1 and lowest at HLA-C. The classifier, whose performance was assessed in both the original and validation cohorts, reportedly diagnosed cytomegalovirus status with high specificity and sensitivity.

This CDR3 is built from 13 residues. Germline CDR1 and CDR2: SGHRS and YFSETQ. J was trimmed by 10 bases and V by 2 bases; bases with no gene match: 4. The primer mix had 60 Vbeta and 13 Jbeta primers. Original data processing: Among the unique TCR beta chains that a later analysis counted, about 85 million in all, about 12 million were shared. This table comes from immunoSEQ multiplex PCR, and its TCRdb copy is limited to in-frame clones, with some not included. V, J and clone size derive from that table, while D and trimming were established from the DNA sequence. The sample yields around 50,000 clones, around three quarters seen once. On this clone: As yet, its antigen is unknown.

The sequence derives from a man under 40 in good health and CMV-seropositive. This chain connects TRBV5-1 to TRBJ2-2, with 8 bases aligning to TRBD1. The material sequenced was PBMCs. The CDR3 region is CASSFSDRAELFF. The CDR3 DNA sequence: TGCGCCAGCAGCTTTTCGGACAGGGCGGAGCTGTTTTTT.